This TCR beta chain was observed in a study of blood T cell repertoires in COVID-19. Study details: COVID-19 samples, acute and convalescent, were from the United States, Italy and Spain.

The protocol was immunoSEQ multiplex PCR, while the TCRdb copy is restricted to in-frame clones and leaves out a portion. Among about 200,000 clones, 75% to 90% were seen once, and the ten largest hold around 2.4%. Sequencing used PBMCs or T cells enriched from blood (not recorded which). This receptor was obtained from a woman in her 30s who had recovered from COVID-19.

The CDR3 loop reads CAGSQHANTEAFF. The CDR3 DNA follows: TGTGCCGGCTCACAGCATGCGAACACTGAAGCTTTCTTT. The gene calls are TRBV2 and TRBJ1-1, with D hard to call. The germline CDR1 and CDR2 sequences are SNHLY and FYNNEI. The V end was cut by 11 bases, the J end by 1 base, with 14 bases between. The CDR3 runs 13 residues.